The 27 T cell receptor beta chains below come from one sample, sequenced in a study of cytomegalovirus exposure and HLA in healthy donors. Both 60 Vbeta primers and 13 Jbeta primers went into the PCR. This table comes from immunoSEQ multiplex PCR, and its TCRdb copy is limited to in-frame clones, with some not included. The table has 150,000 to 250,000 clones, 70% to 80% seen once; the top ten hold around 1.6%. The sequenced material came from PBMCs. Receptor source: a girl under 18 in good health and CMV-seropositive.

This clone is a singleton in its sample. The chain has TRBV10-3 and TRBJ2-5; perhaps TRBD1 as D (7 bases). V shed 3 bases and J shed 5 bases, with 13 bases lying between them. The CDR3 loop spans 14 amino acids. The germline gives CDR1 ENHRY, CDR2 SYGVKD. The CDR3 DNA reads as TGTGCCATCAGTGACGGAGGGGGCCGGGAGACCCAGTACTTC. It yields the protein CAISDGGGRETQYF.

The chain employs TRBV7-9 and TRBJ1-6; D unclear. The CDR3 length is 16 residues. Germline V gene lookup returns CDR1 SEHNR and CDR2 FQNEAQ (reference sequence). Trimming took off 6 bases at V and 0 bases at J, with 12 bases between the two ends. As DNA, the CDR3 is TGTGCCAGCAGGGATGCCGGGAGCTCCTATAATTCACCCCTCCACTTT. Its protein is CASRDAGSSYNSPLHF.

V is TRBV5-6 and J is TRBJ1-5; weak D call: TRBD1 (5 bases). This CDR3 has 14 residues. V shed 4 bases and J shed 1 base, with 9 bases lying between them. Germline lookup yields CDR1 SGHDT and CDR2 YYEEEE. The CDR3: CASSPGISNQPQHF. In nucleotides, the CDR3 is TGTGCCAGCAGCCCAGGGATCAGCAATCAGCCCCAGCATTTT.

The gene calls are TRBV4-3 and TRBJ2-2; 9 bases match TRBD2. Unmatched junction bases numbered 3, after V lost 4 bases and J lost 6 bases. Germline-derived CDR1 and CDR2 are LGHNA and YSLEER. This CDR3 comprises 14 residues. The CDR3 DNA is TGCGCCAGCAGCCGAGCGGGGGGCCCCGGGGAGCTGTTTTTT. Its protein product is CASSRAGGPGELFF.

The chain uses TRBV9 and TRBJ2-1, with 10 nucleotides matching TRBD1. The CDR3 length is 14 residues. Germline V CDR1 and CDR2: SGDLS, YYNGEE. V lost 4 bases to trimming and J lost 7 bases; unmatched junction nucleotides: 5. For the CDR3, the DNA is TGTGCCAGCAGCATCAGGGGACAGGGGAATGAGCAGTTCTTC. This sequence encodes CASSIRGQGNEQFF. Combining the CDR3 with reference TRBV9 and TRBJ2-1 gives the whole variable domain DSGVTQTPKHLITATGQRVTLRCSPRSGDLSVYWYQQSLDQGLQFLIQYYNGEERAKGNILERFSAQQFPDLHSELNLSSLELGDSALYFCASSIRGQGNEQFFGPGTRLTVL.

The rearrangement uses TRBV6-6 and TRBJ1-5, with 7 bases identical to TRBD1. Germline CDR1 MNHNY, CDR2 SVGAGI (reference sequence). This CDR3 is built from 15 residues. V trimming: 8 bases; J trimming: 3 bases; junction bases outside the gene matches: 10. The CDR3, as DNA: TGTGCCAGCGATCCCACAGGGGCTGTCAATCAGCCCCAGCATTTT. Encoded protein: CASDPTGAVNQPQHF.

The J gene is TRBJ2-1, the V gene TRBV9, with a weak D call TRBD2 (6 bases). CDR3 length: 15 amino acids. V lost 3 bases to trimming and J lost 5 bases, with 15 bases between them. The germline V gene encodes CDR1 SGDLS and CDR2 YYNGEE. CDR3 amino acids: CASSATSRHDNEQFF. DNA of the CDR3: TGTGCCAGCAGCGCCACTAGCAGGCACGACAATGAGCAGTTCTTC.

V is TRBV19 and J is TRBJ2-7; 9 nucleotides match TRBD1. Germline V CDR1 and CDR2: LNHDA, SQIVND (reference sequence). The CDR3 loop spans 13 amino acids. The trim removed 6 bases at V and 3 bases at J, leaving 3 bases unmatched. CDR3 protein: CASSRGQGYEQYF. CDR3 coding DNA: TGTGCCAGTAGCAGGGGACAGGGCTACGAGCAGTACTTC.

V gene TRBV6-5 combines with J gene TRBJ2-2, with no clear D. The CDR3 spans 11 residues. The V end lost 4 bases, the J end lost 6 bases, and 3 bases lay between the germline ends. Germline V CDR1 and CDR2: MNHEY, SVGAGI. The CDR3, as DNA: TGTGCCAGCAGTTCTCCCGGGGAGCTGTTTTTT. Its protein product is CASSSPGELFF.

The chain links TRBV9 to TRBJ1-5, with TRBD1 matching 7 bases. Germline values: CDR1 SGDLS, CDR2 YYNGEE. V lost 4 bases to trimming and J lost 10 bases; unmatched junction nucleotides: 11. The CDR3 contains 14 residues. DNA for the CDR3: TGTGCCAGCAGCCACCGGGACAGCGTTCAACCCCAGCATTTT. Protein: CASSHRDSVQPQHF.

The chain is built from TRBV27 and TRBJ2-6, with D perhaps TRBD1 (6 bases). The CDR3 spans 17 residues. Germline V gene data show CDR1 as MNHEY and CDR2 as SMNVEV (reference sequence). Deletions cut 4 bases from V and 0 bases from J, with 13 bases between. DNA of the CDR3: TGTGCCAGCAGTTCGTCAGGGGCACCCTCTGGGGCCAACGTCCTGACTTTC. Protein: CASSSSGAPSGANVLTF.

The chain carries TRBV6-5 and TRBJ2-7; 9 bases agree with TRBD1. The germline CDR1 and CDR2 sequences are MNHEY and SVGAGI. V was pared by 5 bases and J by 1 base, with 6 bases of the junction left unmatched. This CDR3 contains 15 residues. CDR3 in amino acids: CASSTPGQGSYEQYF. The DNA for the CDR3 is TGTGCCAGCAGTACCCCGGGACAGGGATCCTACGAGCAGTACTTC.

The gene calls are TRBV4-1 and TRBJ2-7, with TRBD1 matching 7 bases. V trimming: 4 bases; J trimming: 5 bases; junction bases outside the gene matches: 14. Germline-derived CDR1 and CDR2 are MGHRA and YSYEKL. This CDR3 is 16 amino acids long. The chain's CDR3 is CASSPNPQGDFHEQYF. The CDR3 bases are TGCGCCAGCAGCCCGAATCCTCAGGGGGATTTCCACGAGCAGTACTTC.

The chain recombines TRBV5-6 with TRBJ1-6, with D hard to call. The CDR3 extends over 15 amino acids. Germline CDR1 reads SGHDT; CDR2 reads YYEEEE. Trimming removed 1 base from V and 1 base from J, with 6 bases in between. CDR3 in DNA: TGTGCCAGCAGCTTGTCGGGGTCCTATAATTCACCCCTCCACTTT. It codes for CASSLSGSYNSPLHF.

The rearrangement links TRBV4-2 to TRBJ1-2, with a tentative D call TRBD1 (6 bases). Germline CDR1 and CDR2: LGHNA and YNFKEQ. The CDR3 consists of 16 residues. Trimming cost V 4 bases and J 0 bases, with 15 bases left between them. The CDR3 region is CASSRITGSANYGYTF. In DNA, the CDR3 is TGTGCCAGCAGCCGCATAACAGGGTCTGCTAACTATGGCTACACCTTC.

The rearrangement joins TRBV11-3 to TRBJ1-5; TRBD1 is a possible D gene (5 bases). The CDR3 spans 17 residues. The V end was cut by 3 bases, the J end by 0 bases, with 15 bases between. Germline V CDR1 and CDR2: SGHNT, YENEEA. CDR3 region: CASSFLPQEYSNQPQHF. CDR3 DNA: TGTGCCAGCAGCTTCCTTCCACAGGAGTATAGCAATCAGCCCCAGCATTTT.

The chain joins TRBV11-2 to TRBJ1-6; possibly TRBD1 for D (5 bases). Germline lookup yields CDR1 SGHAT and CDR2 FQNNGV. The V and J ends lost 4 bases and 8 bases respectively, with 15 bases between them. The CDR3 spans 15 residues. The CDR3 DNA is TGTGCCAGCAGCTCAATGGCAGGGATCGATTCACCCCTCCACTTT. Translation gives CASSSMAGIDSPLHF.

This chain links TRBV5-4 with TRBJ2-3; D might be TRBD2 (5 bases). This CDR3 region has 18 residues. In germline, CDR1 is SGHNT, CDR2 YYREEE (reference sequence). Trimming shortened V by 1 base and J by 1 base, and 19 bases separated the two germline ends. In DNA, the CDR3 is TGTGCCAGCAGCTTGCGGCTAGCTTCTACCCCGGGCACAGATACGCAGTATTTT. Its translation is CASSLRLASTPGTDTQYF.

This clone was found a few times. The rearrangement links TRBV15 to TRBJ1-1, with D perhaps TRBD1 (6 bases). V gave up 4 bases and J gave up 4 bases, with 13 bases separating them. CDR1 and CDR2 from the germline V gene are LNHNV and YYDKDF (reference sequence). This CDR3 spans 14 amino acids. CDR3 nucleotides: TGTGCCACCAGCAAACCGGCCAGGGGCACTGAAGCTTTCTTT. Translating gives CATSKPARGTEAFF.

Only a few counts were recorded for this clone. This chain connects TRBV19 to TRBJ2-7; weak D call: TRBD2 (6 bases). The V and J ends lost 3 bases and 2 bases respectively, with 11 bases between them. Germline assignment: CDR1 LNHDA and CDR2 SQIVND (reference sequence). The CDR3 sequence is 14 residues long. The CDR3 coding sequence is TGTGCCAGTAGTATCCGGGGCGGGACCTACGAGCAGTACTTC. Protein sequence: CASSIRGGTYEQYF. Full variable domain (rest looked up from reference TRBV19 and TRBJ2-7): DGGITQSPKYLFRKEGQNVTLSCEQNLNHDAMYWYRQDPGQGLRLIYYSQIVNDFQKGDIAEGYSVSREKKESFPLTVTSAQKNPTAFYLCASSIRGGTYEQYFGPGTRLTVT.

V is TRBV15 and J is TRBJ2-1; 10 positions match TRBD1. The CDR3 is 16 amino acids. Germline CDR1 LNHNV, CDR2 YYDKDF (reference sequence). The ends lost 5 bases at V and 8 bases at J; junction bases unmatched: 12. The CDR3 sequence is CATSGAGDRGPYEQFF. In DNA, the CDR3 is TGTGCCACCAGCGGGGCAGGGGACAGGGGCCCGTATGAGCAGTTCTTC.

The table lists this clone with a few counts. The chain employs TRBV11-2 and TRBJ1-3; 7 bases are shared with TRBD1. Germline V gene data show CDR1 as SGHAT and CDR2 as FQNNGV. This CDR3 has 17 amino acids. Trimming took 4 bases from V and 4 from J; bases not matched to a gene: 13. The CDR3 DNA sequence: TGTGCCAGCAGCTGGACAACAAAAGGGGGCTTGGGAAACACCATATATTTT. Its protein is CASSWTTKGGLGNTIYF.

The V gene is TRBV25-1, the J gene TRBJ2-1, with TRBD2 identical over 7 bases. The J segment lost 5 bases and the V segment lost 5 bases, leaving 9 bases of the junction unmatched. Germline loops: CDR1 MGHDK, CDR2 SYGVNS. There are 15 residues in the CDR3. CDR3 residues: CASSTRGGGHNEQFF. The CDR3 DNA sequence: TGTGCCAGCAGTACACGTGGGGGGGGACACAATGAGCAGTTCTTC.

The chain couples TRBV13 to TRBJ2-3; 7 bases fit TRBD1. Germline CDR1 is PRHDT and CDR2 is FYEKMQ (reference sequence). V was pared by 6 bases and J by 4 bases, with 7 bases of the junction left unmatched. The CDR3 covers 14 residues. The CDR3 sequence is CASSTGARADTQYF. CDR3 coding DNA: TGTGCCAGCAGTACAGGGGCTAGGGCAGATACGCAGTATTTT.

This clone appeared a single time. This rearrangement joins TRBV7-9 to TRBJ2-7, with D maybe TRBD2 (7 bases). CDR3 size: 13 residues. The V end lost 5 bases, the J end lost 3 bases, and 11 bases lay between the germline ends. Germline assignment: CDR1 SEHNR and CDR2 FQNEAQ (reference sequence). CDR3 protein: CASSRGGDYEQYF. The DNA of the CDR3 is TGTGCCAGCAGCAGGGGGGGGGACTACGAGCAGTACTTC.

The sample holds a few counts of this clone. The V and J genes are TRBV10-3 and TRBJ2-3; 9 bases line up with TRBD1. The V and J ends lost 2 bases and 0 bases, in that order; junction bases with no gene match: 6. From germline, CDR1 is ENHRY and CDR2 SYGVKD. The CDR3 has 17 residues. The CDR3 DNA sequence: TGTGCCATCAGTGAGCCGACAGGGGGTCCGAGCACAGATACGCAGTATTTT. Its protein is CAISEPTGGPSTDTQYF.

The chain links TRBV10-3 to TRBJ1-5; 8 nucleotides agree with TRBD1. Germline V lookup: CDR1 ENHRY, CDR2 SYGVKD. V trimming: 3 bases; J trimming: 4 bases; junction bases outside the gene matches: 8. CDR3 length equals 16 residues. The CDR3 here is CAISEMAGGWNQPQHF. CDR3 coding DNA: TGTGCCATCAGTGAAATGGCAGGGGGCTGGAATCAGCCCCAGCATTTT.